This T cell receptor beta chain was obtained from a study of CD8 T cells in Susac syndrome. RNA amounts of roughly 0.45 to 1 ug underwent reverse transcription with random hexamers. Each CDR3 protein gets one entry after TCRdb re-called the immunoSEQ multiplex PCR reads with MiXCR. The profile shows about 85,000 distinct CDR3 sequences, approximately 95% of them singletons. Germline V CDR1 and CDR2: DFQATT, SNEGSKA (reference sequence). The CDR3 has 15 amino acids. V shed 1 base and J 7 bases; nucleotides not matched to a gene: 8. Material for sequencing was CD8+ T cells from PBMCs. This sequence originates from a human donor with Susac syndrome. The chain carries TRBV20-1 and TRBJ2-4; 9 bases map to TRBD2. The CDR3 DNA is TGCAGTGCTAGAGGCCGGACTAGCGAGTCGAACATTCAGTACTTC. Its translation: CSARGRTSESNIQYF.